Following are 5 T cell receptor beta chains from one sample sequenced in a study of spatial heterogeneity in lung cancer. TCRdb redid the calling of the 5' RACE reads with MiXCR, one entry per CDR3 protein. The sample consists of 20,000 to 30,000 distinct CDR3 sequences, around 9.6% of them appearing once. The time point: blood at routine non-recurrence follow-up after resection. Sequences were derived from PBMCs, sampled at follow-up. The receptor set was obtained from a male donor with early-stage non-small cell lung cancer.

There are a few counts of this clonotype. The chain couples TRBV28 to TRBJ2-1, with D maybe TRBD2 (6 bases). The germline V gene encodes CDR1 MDHEN and CDR2 SYDVKM. V was cut by 7 bases and J by 5 bases, with 15 bases left in between. The CDR3 is 14 amino acids. CDR3 residues: CASTPGGIHNEQFF. The CDR3 bases are TGTGCCAGCACCCCCGGGGGAATCCACAATGAGCAGTTCTTC. The variable domain in full, completed from reference TRBV28 and TRBJ2-1, reads DVKVTQSSRYLVKRTGEKVFLECVQDMDHENMFWYRQDPGLGLRLIYFSYDVKMKEKGDIPEGYSVSREKKERFSLILESASTNQTSMYLCASTPGGIHNEQFFGPGTRLTVL.

The chain is built from TRBV6-2 or TRBV6-3 and TRBJ2-5; D is unresolved. This CDR3 has 14 residues. Germline loops: CDR1 MNHEY, CDR2 SVGEGT. Trimming stripped 2 bases from V and 3 bases from J, with 10 bases between. CDR3 sequence reads: CASSYRAIEETQYF. CDR3 coding DNA: TGTGCCAGCAGTTACAGGGCGATCGAAGAGACCCAGTACTTC.

This clonotype has just a few counts. V is TRBV7-2 and J is TRBJ2-1, with D perhaps TRBD2 (6 bases). The CDR3 loop spans 14 amino acids. Looked up from germline, CDR1 is SGHTA and CDR2 is FQGNSA. With 5 bases removed from V and 5 bases from J, the gap between germline ends came to 13 bases. CDR3 coding DNA: TGTGCCAGCAGCGAAGGCGGGGCCGACAATGAGCAGTTCTTC. This translates into CASSEGGADNEQFF.

This clonotype was observed at least ten times. This sequence joins TRBV4-1 and TRBJ2-5, with 8 bases lining up with TRBD2. Germline trimming cut 3 bases from V and 9 bases from J; bases unmatched to any gene: 15. The CDR3 contains 16 residues. Germline V CDR1 and CDR2: MGHRA, YSYEKL. The CDR3 spells CASSQAKTGGRQAQYF. CDR3 sequence (DNA): TGCGCCAGCAGCCAGGCCAAAACCGGCGGGAGGCAGGCCCAGTACTTC.

The chain employs TRBV5-6 and TRBJ2-3, with 9 positions matching TRBD1. The CDR3 contains 15 residues. From germline, CDR1 is SGHDT and CDR2 YYEEEE. The trim removed 3 bases at V and 0 bases at J, leaving 2 bases unmatched. CDR3 sequence: CASSYGQGSTDTQYF. The CDR3 DNA reads as TGTGCCAGCAGCTACGGACAGGGGAGCACAGATACGCAGTATTTT.